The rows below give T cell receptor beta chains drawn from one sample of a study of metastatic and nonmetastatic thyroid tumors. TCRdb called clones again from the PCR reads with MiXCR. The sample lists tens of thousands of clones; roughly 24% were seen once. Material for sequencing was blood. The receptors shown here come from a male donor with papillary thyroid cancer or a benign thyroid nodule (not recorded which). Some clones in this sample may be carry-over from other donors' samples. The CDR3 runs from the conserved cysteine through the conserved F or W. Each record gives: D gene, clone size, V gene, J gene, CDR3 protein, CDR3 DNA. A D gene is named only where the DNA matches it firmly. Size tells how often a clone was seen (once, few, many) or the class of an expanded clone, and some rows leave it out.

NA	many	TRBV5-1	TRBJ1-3	CASSSTSGNTIYF	TGCGCCAGCAGCTCGACCTCTGGAAACACCATATATTTT
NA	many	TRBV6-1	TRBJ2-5	CASSPPSGETQYF	TGTGCCAGCAGTCCCCCTTCGGGCGAGACCCAGTACTTC
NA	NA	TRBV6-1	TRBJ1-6	CASSGGIGDNSPLHF	TGTGCCAGCAGTGGGGGTATTGGAGATAATTCACCCCTCCACTTT
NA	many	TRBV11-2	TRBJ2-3	CASSPVEETGTDTQYF	TGTGCCAGCAGCCCCGTTGAGGAGACAGGCACAGATACGCAGTATTTT
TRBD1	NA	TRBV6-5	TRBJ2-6	CASSSTTGSGANVLTF	TGTGCCAGCAGTTCGACGACAGGGTCGGGGGCCAACGTCCTGACTTTC
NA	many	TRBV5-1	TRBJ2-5	CASSMGVGETQYF	TGCGCCAGCAGCATGGGAGTGGGGGAGACCCAGTACTTC
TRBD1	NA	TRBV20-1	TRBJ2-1	CSARDYENRGRGSSYNEQFF	TGCAGTGCTAGAGATTACGAGAACAGGGGGCGAGGTAGCTCCTACAATGAGCAGTTCTTC
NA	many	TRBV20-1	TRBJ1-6	CSARDSGSSYNSPLHF	TGCAGTGCTAGAGATAGCGGAAGCTCCTATAATTCACCCCTCCACTTT
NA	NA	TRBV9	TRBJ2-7	CASSVDPGAGSYEQYF	TGTGCCAGCAGCGTAGACCCGGGAGCAGGCTCCTACGAGCAGTACTTC
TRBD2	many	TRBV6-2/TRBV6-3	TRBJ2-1	CASSKGTSGRVNEQFF	TGTGCCAGCAGTAAAGGGACTAGCGGGAGGGTCAATGAGCAGTTCTTC
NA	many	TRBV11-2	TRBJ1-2	CASSSRRGGGYTF	TGTGCCAGCAGCTCTCGGCGGGGCGGTGGCTACACCTTC
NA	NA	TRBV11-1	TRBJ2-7	CASSLARVGNILSEQYF	TGTGCCAGCAGCTTAGCTCGAGTCGGGAATATCCTAAGCGAGCAGTACTTC
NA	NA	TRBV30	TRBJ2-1	CAWSERYNEQFF	TGTGCCTGGAGCGAAAGGTACAATGAGCAGTTCTTC
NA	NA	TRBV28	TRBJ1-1	CASSLWFQGGTEAFF	TGTGCCAGCAGTTTATGGTTTCAGGGAGGAACTGAAGCTTTCTTT
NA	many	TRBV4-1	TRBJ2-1	CASSQEGEQFF	TGCGCCAGCAGCCAAGAGGGTGAGCAGTTCTTC
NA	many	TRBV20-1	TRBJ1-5	CSARDGPGGQPQHF	TGCAGTGCTAGAGATGGGCCGGGGGGACAGCCCCAGCATTTT
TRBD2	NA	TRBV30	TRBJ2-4	CAWILAGGINIQYF	TGTGCCTGGATACTAGCGGGAGGGATAAACATTCAGTACTTC
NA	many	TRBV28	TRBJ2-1	CASIGSPTYNEQFF	TGTGCCAGCATTGGGTCTCCGACCTACAATGAGCAGTTCTTC
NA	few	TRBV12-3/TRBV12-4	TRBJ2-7	CVSSLNPVPGEQYF	TGTGTCAGCAGTTTAAATCCAGTCCCGGGGGAGCAGTACTTC
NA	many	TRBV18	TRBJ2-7	CASSPAGGEAAYEQYF	TGTGCCAGCTCTCCTGCCGGAGGGGAGGCCGCCTACGAGCAGTACTTC
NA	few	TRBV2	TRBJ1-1	CASSDRQVPNTEAFF	TGTGCCAGCAGTGATCGACAGGTTCCGAACACTGAAGCTTTCTTT
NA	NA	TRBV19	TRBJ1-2	CASSIELDYGYTF	TGTGCCAGTAGTATTGAGCTTGACTATGGCTACACCTTC
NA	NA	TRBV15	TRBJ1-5	CATSRERAGNRYQPQHF	TGTGCCACCAGCAGAGAGCGGGCAGGGAACCGTTATCAGCCCCAGCATTTT
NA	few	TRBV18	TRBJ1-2	CASSPGGYGYTF	TGTGCCAGCTCACCGGGGGGCTATGGCTACACCTTC
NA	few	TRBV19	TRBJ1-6	CATDGGNNSPLHF	TGTGCCACCGACGGGGGAAATAATTCACCCCTCCACTTT
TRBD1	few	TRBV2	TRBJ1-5	CASSETGRNQPQHF	TGTGCCAGCAGTGAGACAGGGCGCAATCAGCCACAGCACTTT
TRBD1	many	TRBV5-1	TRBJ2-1	CASSYGATGAEQFF	TGCGCCAGCAGCTATGGGGCTACAGGGGCTGAGCAGTTCTTC
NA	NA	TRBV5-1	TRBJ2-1	CASSLEVGSPGEQFF	TGCGCCAGCAGCTTGGAGGTTGGGAGTCCCGGTGAGCAGTTCTTC
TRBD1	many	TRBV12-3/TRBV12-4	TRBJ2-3	CASSGQGDMNTQYF	TGTGCCAGCTCGGGACAGGGAGATATGAATACGCAGTATTTT
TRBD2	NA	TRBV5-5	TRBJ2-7	CASSWGPAGDEQYF	TGTGCCAGCAGCTGGGGACCAGCGGGGGACGAGCAGTACTTC
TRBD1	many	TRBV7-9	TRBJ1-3	CASSYRGRIYF	TGTGCCAGCAGCTACAGGGGTCGAATATATTTT
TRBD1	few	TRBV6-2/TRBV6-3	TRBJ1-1	CASSGQGYGTEAFF	TGTGCCAGCAGCGGACAGGGGTACGGCACTGAAGCTTTCTTT
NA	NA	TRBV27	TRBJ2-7	CDSSLKGNYERYF	TGTGACAGCAGTTTAAAGGGGAACTACGAGCGGTACTTC
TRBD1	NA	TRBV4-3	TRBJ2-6	CASSQDRVGQGPGANVLTF	TGCGCCAGCAGCCAAGATCGGGTAGGACAGGGTCCTGGGGCCAACGTCCTGACTTTC
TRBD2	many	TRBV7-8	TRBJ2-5	CASSATLAGGGETQYF	TGTGCCAGCAGCGCGACACTAGCGGGAGGTGGAGAGACCCAGTACTTC
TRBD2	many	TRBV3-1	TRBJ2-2	CASSPPLGQGASGRGRRELFF	TGTGCCAGCAGCCCCCCCCTTGGGCAGGGGGCTAGCGGGAGAGGGCGTCGGGAGCTGTTTTTT
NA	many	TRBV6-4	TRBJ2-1	CASSDSDNNEQFF	TGTGCCAGCAGTGACTCGGACAACAATGAGCAGTTCTTC
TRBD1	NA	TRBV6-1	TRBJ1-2	CASHTQQGTGYGYSF	TGTGCCAGCCATACTCAACAGGGGACGGGGTATGGGTACAGCTTC
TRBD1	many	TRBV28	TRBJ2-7	CASSIAGTGPYEQYF	TGTGCCAGCAGTATCGCCGGGACAGGGCCCTACGAGCAGTACTTC
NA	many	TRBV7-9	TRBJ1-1	CASSDNRKNTEAFF	TGTGCCAGCAGCGACAACAGGAAGAACACTGAAGCTTTCTTT
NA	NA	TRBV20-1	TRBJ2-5	CSARPHGSLWETQYF	TGCAGTGCCCGGCCCCACGGGAGTTTGTGGGAGACCCAGTACTTC
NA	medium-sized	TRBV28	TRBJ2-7	CASSKGSGPQPYEQYF	TGTGCCAGCAGCAAAGGATCGGGGCCTCAACCCTACGAGCAGTACTTC